This record concerns one TCR beta chain sequence. Antigen specificity is unknown. This sample stems from a study of T cell repertoires in cytomegalovirus infection. Study-wide results and limits: HLA-C-restricted CMV clonotypes gave the most frequent clonotype in two of eight donors. The cumulative frequency of public TCR beta families identified carriers of CMV plus the relevant HLA.

The CDR3 runs 16 residues. V trimming: 3 bases; J trimming: 4 bases; junction bases outside the gene matches: 8. TCRdb fed the reads into MiXCR, producing one record per CDR3 protein. The sample has about a million distinct CDR3 sequences, 30% to 40% seen once; the top ten hold over 10%. This chain uses TRBV12-3 or TRBV12-4 with TRBJ2-1; 8 positions match TRBD2. The sample in question was cultured CD8+ T cells from PBMCs, obtained from culture after CMV antigen stimulation. The receptor comes from a human donor in good health (CMV status not recorded). Some clones in this sample may be carry-over from other donors' samples. The CDR3 DNA reads TGTGCCAGCAGTTTCCCGGGACTAGTAGATTACAATGAGCAGTTCTTC. It encodes CASSFPGLVDYNEQFF.